This paragraph covers one T cell receptor beta chain sequence. This entry belongs to a study of technical replicates of blood from a handful of donors. Using immunoSEQ multiplex PCR, the repertoire was profiled, and TCRdb retains in-frame clones only, with some absent. The data show approximately 52,000 clones, roughly 84% seen once. Material for sequencing was PBMCs. The source of this sequence is a human donor in good health. Some clones in this sample may be carry-over from other donors' samples.

CDR3 nucleotides: TGTGCCAGCAGCGCGATCCGGGTGGAGATAAGTGAGCAGTTCTTC. It yields the protein CASSAIRVEISEQFF. This chain links TRBV5-6 with TRBJ2-1, with D hard to call. V was pared by 4 bases and J by 9 bases, with 20 bases between. From germline, CDR1 is SGHDT and CDR2 YYEEEE. The CDR3 has 15 residues.